The rows below give T cell receptor beta chains drawn from one sample of a study of spatial heterogeneity in lung cancer. TCRdb fed the 5' RACE reads into MiXCR, producing one record per CDR3 protein. This sample has some 78,000 distinct CDR3 sequences; about 8% occur once, and the top ten carry 6.8%. The input for sequencing was PBMCs, taken at surgery. The source of these receptors is a male donor with early-stage non-small cell lung cancer. Each CDR3 is given with its conserved first and last residue. The D gene is left open where the match is weak.

j_gene	v_gene	d_gene	CDR3aa
TRBJ2-1	TRBV7-9	TRBD2	CASSSLGRGSNEQFF
TRBJ1-3	TRBV4-3	-	CASSQLSTGSGNTIYF
TRBJ2-1	TRBV2	TRBD2	CASSRTSEEDEQFF
TRBJ1-2	TRBV10-3	-	CAIGGGELDYGYTF
TRBJ2-5	TRBV18	TRBD1	CASSPPGTGTQYF
TRBJ2-7	TRBV27	-	CASSPSGGDRTYEQYF
TRBJ1-5	TRBV7-9	TRBD1	CASSLGTGKQPQHF
TRBJ1-2	TRBV29-1	TRBD1	CSVGDSQGRDYTF
TRBJ2-2	TRBV20-1	-	CSAPAGPGELFF
TRBJ2-3	TRBV7-9	-	CASSFGGDSDTQYF
TRBJ1-5	TRBV14	TRBD1	CASSQEWRQGIFLGFRANNQPQHF
TRBJ2-2	TRBV3-1	-	CASSQDSAGELFF
TRBJ1-1	TRBV29-1	-	CSVDGPGLNTEAFF
TRBJ2-1	TRBV11-2	-	CASSLVINPDNEQFF
TRBJ1-5	TRBV7-8	-	CASSSYGQPQHF
TRBJ2-7	TRBV7-9	-	CASGPSNYEQYF
TRBJ2-7	TRBV28	TRBD2	CASTPGGLYEQYF
TRBJ2-2	TRBV5-1	-	CASSYDGNTGELFF
TRBJ1-1	TRBV6-5	TRBD1	CASSDRVDTEAFF
TRBJ2-7	TRBV6-2/TRBV6-3	TRBD1	CASSYGSGQTTYEQYF
TRBJ1-2	TRBV25-1	-	CASSNPGDYGYTF
TRBJ2-2	TRBV6-6	-	CASRKGPGELFF
TRBJ2-3	TRBV7-9	TRBD2	CASSLLAGSPTDTQYF
TRBJ2-7	TRBV19	-	CASTPRGTPFSYEQYF
TRBJ1-1	TRBV7-9	-	CASSLETDEAFF
TRBJ2-7	TRBV6-5	-	CASSWVGEQYF
TRBJ2-6	TRBV20-1	-	CSASRQNSGANVPTF
TRBJ2-7	TRBV6-6	-	CASTLDEADEQYF
TRBJ1-3	TRBV11-2	TRBD1	CASSYDRGLNTIYF
TRBJ1-5	TRBV10-3	TRBD1	CAISAQGADQPQHF
TRBJ2-2	TRBV7-2	-	CASSSSTSPRTGELFF
TRBJ1-1	TRBV18	TRBD1	CASSPPRTGGTTEAFF
TRBJ1-4	TRBV4-1	TRBD1	CASSPRSGTGALMKKLFF
TRBJ2-1	TRBV20-1	-	CSARDRGSSSYNEQFF
TRBJ2-1	TRBV2	TRBD2	CASRELAGSYNEQFF
TRBJ2-5	TRBV10-3	-	CAISVSPEETQYF
TRBJ2-2	TRBV5-1	-	CASSLGGAVTGELFF